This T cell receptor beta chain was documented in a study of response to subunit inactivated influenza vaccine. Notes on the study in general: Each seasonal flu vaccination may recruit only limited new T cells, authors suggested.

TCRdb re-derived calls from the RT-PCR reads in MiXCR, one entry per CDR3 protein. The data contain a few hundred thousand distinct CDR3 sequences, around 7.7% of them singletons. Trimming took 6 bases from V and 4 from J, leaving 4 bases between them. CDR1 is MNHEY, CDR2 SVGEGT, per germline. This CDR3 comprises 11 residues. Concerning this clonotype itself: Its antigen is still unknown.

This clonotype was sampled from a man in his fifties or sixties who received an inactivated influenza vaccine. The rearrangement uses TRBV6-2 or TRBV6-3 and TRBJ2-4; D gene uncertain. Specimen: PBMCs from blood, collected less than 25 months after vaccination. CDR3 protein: CASRSKNIQYF. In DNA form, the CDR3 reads TGTGCCAGCAGGTCTAAAAACATTCAGTACTTC.